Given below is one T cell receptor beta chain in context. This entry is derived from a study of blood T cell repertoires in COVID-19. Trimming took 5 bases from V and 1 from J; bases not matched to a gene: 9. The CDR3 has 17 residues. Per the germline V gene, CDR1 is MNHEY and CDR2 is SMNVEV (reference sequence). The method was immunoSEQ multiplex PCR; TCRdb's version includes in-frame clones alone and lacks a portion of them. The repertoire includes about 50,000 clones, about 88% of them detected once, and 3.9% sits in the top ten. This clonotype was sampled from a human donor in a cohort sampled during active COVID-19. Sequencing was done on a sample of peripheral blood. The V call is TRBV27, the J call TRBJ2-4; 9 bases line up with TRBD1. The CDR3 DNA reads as TGTGCCAGCAGTGGTGGGGGACAGGGTCGTGCCAAAAACATTCAGTACTTC. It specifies CASSGGGQGRAKNIQYF.